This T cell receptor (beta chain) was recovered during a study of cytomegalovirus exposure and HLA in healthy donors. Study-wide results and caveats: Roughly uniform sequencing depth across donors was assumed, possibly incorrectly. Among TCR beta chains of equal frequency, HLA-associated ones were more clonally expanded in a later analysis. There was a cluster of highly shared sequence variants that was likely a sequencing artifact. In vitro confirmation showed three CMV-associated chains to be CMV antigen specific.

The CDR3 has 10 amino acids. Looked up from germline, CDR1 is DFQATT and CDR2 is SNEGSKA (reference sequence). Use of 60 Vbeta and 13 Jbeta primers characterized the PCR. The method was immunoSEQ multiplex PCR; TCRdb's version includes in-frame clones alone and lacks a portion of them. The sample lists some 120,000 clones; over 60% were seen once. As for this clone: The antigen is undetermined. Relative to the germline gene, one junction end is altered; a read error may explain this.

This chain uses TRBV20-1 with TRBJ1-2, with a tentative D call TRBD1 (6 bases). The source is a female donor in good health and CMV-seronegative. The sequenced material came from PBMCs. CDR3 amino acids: CSARGPNFPF. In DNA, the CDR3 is TGCAGTGCCAGGGGTCCAAATTTCCCCTTC.